This entry lists 15 T cell receptor beta chains sequenced from one sample in a study of shared clonotypes between healthy human individuals. Repertoires were generated with immunoSEQ multiplex PCR, while TCRdb's copy carries only in-frame clones and drops some. Among fewer than 3 million clones listed, about 90% were seen once. The source material was naive CD4+ T cells from PBMCs. Subset reported: CD45RA+ positively selected. These receptors all come from a man in his late teens or twenties in good health. Some clones in this sample may be carry-over from other donors' samples.

The V and J genes are TRBV7-2 and TRBJ2-7, with D perhaps being TRBD1 or TRBD2 (5 bases each). CDR1 and CDR2 (germline): SGHTA, FQGNSA. The V end lost 0 bases, the J end lost 2 bases, and 11 bases lay between the germline ends. This CDR3 is built from 15 residues. CDR3 amino acids: CASSLAGRRAYEQYF. The DNA of the CDR3 is TGTGCCAGCAGCTTAGCGGGACGTAGGGCCTACGAGCAGTACTTC.

CDR3 residues: CSVEGRLTDYGYTF. The CDR3, as DNA: TGCAGCGTTGAAGGCAGGCTAACGGACTATGGCTACACCTTC. The V and J genes are TRBV29-1 and TRBJ1-2; D remains unclear. The ends were cut back, 1 base at V and 3 bases at J, with 12 bases in the middle. CDR3 length equals 14 residues. Germline lookup yields CDR1 SQVTM and CDR2 ANQGSEA.

On this clone itself: Other DNA sequences of this sample code for an identical CDR3. V gene TRBV5-1 combines with J gene TRBJ2-5; TRBD1 agrees at 8 bases. V was clipped by 0 bases and J by 3 bases; unmatched bases: 4. The CDR3 is 15 residues long. The V gene's germline CDR1 is SGHRS and CDR2 YFSETQ. CDR3 bases: TGCGCCAGCAGCTTGGGGGCGACAGGGGAAGAGACCCAGTACTTC. Translated: CASSLGATGEETQYF.

The V gene is TRBV5-6, the J gene TRBJ2-3; D possibly corresponds to TRBD2 (5 bases). The CDR3 spans 13 residues. CDR1 and CDR2 (germline): SGHDT, YYEEEE. With 0 bases removed from V and 6 bases from J, the gap between germline ends came to 8 bases. CDR3 sequence: CASSLARGDTQYF. The CDR3 bases are TGTGCCAGCAGCTTGGCTCGCGGGGATACGCAGTATTTT.

The V and J genes are TRBV9 and TRBJ2-2; maybe TRBD2 (5 bases). Germline assignment: CDR1 SGDLS and CDR2 YYNGEE. The CDR3 consists of 18 residues. Trimming cost V 4 bases and J 4 bases, with 23 bases left between them. Written as DNA, the CDR3 is TGTGCCAGCAGCTTGAGTGGAGGATTCTTGGCGGGCACCGGGGAGCTGTTTTTT. Translating it yields CASSLSGGFLAGTGELFF.

V and J are TRBV27 and TRBJ2-1, with no clear D. CDR3 length: 12 amino acids. Trimming cost V 6 bases and J 4 bases, with 7 bases left between them. In germline, CDR1 is MNHEY, CDR2 SMNVEV (reference sequence). CDR3 protein: CASRKDYNEQFF. CDR3 in DNA: TGTGCCAGCAGAAAAGATTACAATGAGCAGTTCTTC.

The V and J genes are TRBV28 and TRBJ2-1; no definite D call. Germline lookup yields CDR1 MDHEN and CDR2 SYDVKM. Trimming cost V 4 bases and J 10 bases, with 17 bases left between them. The CDR3 has 14 residues. The CDR3 region is CASSSLTKGHEQFF. The CDR3 coding sequence is TGTGCCAGCAGTTCCCTCACCAAGGGCCACGAGCAGTTCTTC. The whole variable domain, filled in from reference TRBV28 and TRBJ2-1, reads DVKVTQSSRYLVKRTGEKVFLECVQDMDHENMFWYRQDPGLGLRLIYFSYDVKMKEKGDIPEGYSVSREKKERFSLILESASTNQTSMYLCASSSLTKGHEQFFGPGTRLTVL.

V gene TRBV12-5 combines with J gene TRBJ2-7, with 12 bases that match TRBD2. With 6 bases clipped from V and 5 bases from J, the junction kept 2 bases outside the gene matches. Germline V lookup: CDR1 LGHNT, CDR2 FRNRAP. There are 13 residues in the CDR3. CDR3 residues: CASGTSGSHEQYF. The CDR3 nucleotides read TGTGCTAGTGGGACTAGCGGGAGCCACGAGCAGTACTTC.

This clone has a single count. This chain links TRBV4-1 with TRBJ2-1, with 8 nucleotides matching TRBD2. Unmatched junction bases numbered 10, after V lost 1 base and J lost 8 bases. The CDR3 has 16 amino acids. Germline V lookup: CDR1 MGHRA, CDR2 YSYEKL. CDR3 sequence (DNA): TGCGCCAGCAGCCAAGTATCAAGCGGGAGCAGCGATGAGCAGTTCTTC. Its protein is CASSQVSSGSSDEQFF.

The chain uses TRBV7-2 and TRBJ2-7; 7 positions agree with TRBD1. The CDR3 length is 16 residues. V was pared by 0 bases and J by 0 bases, with 5 bases of the junction left unmatched. CDR1 is SGHTA and CDR2 is FQGNSA in the germline V gene. CDR3 bases: TGTGCCAGCAGCTTAGCCCCGACAGGGCGCTCCTACGAGCAGTACTTC. This encodes CASSLAPTGRSYEQYF.

The chain combines TRBV5-1 with TRBJ2-1; D unclear. Per germline, CDR1 SGHRS and CDR2 YFSETQ. V gave up 0 bases and J gave up 3 bases, with 13 bases separating them. The CDR3 consists of 16 residues. CDR3 region: CASSLGGGLGYNEQFF. CDR3 in DNA: TGCGCCAGCAGCTTGGGAGGCGGCCTAGGCTACAATGAGCAGTTCTTC.

The rearrangement joins TRBV16 to TRBJ1-1, with 9 bases identical to TRBD1. V lost 2 bases and J lost 1; bases outside the gene matches: 5. This CDR3 has 16 amino acids. From germline, CDR1 is KGHSY and CDR2 FQNENV. As DNA, the CDR3 is TGTGCCAGCAGCCAACCGGGACAGGGCGAGAACACTGAAGCTTTCTTT. Translating gives CASSQPGQGENTEAFF.

This chain uses TRBV4-1 with TRBJ2-3; D call uncertain. The V end lost 2 bases, the J end lost 5 bases, and 14 bases lay between the germline ends. The germline CDR1 and CDR2 sequences are MGHRA and YSYEKL. The CDR3 consists of 15 residues. The CDR3 bases are TGCGCCAGCAGCCAAAACAACATGGGCCTAGATACGCAGTATTTT. Translating gives CASSQNNMGLDTQYF.

The V gene is TRBV19, the J gene TRBJ2-5, with D possibly being TRBD1 or TRBD2 (5 bases each). Germline CDR1 reads LNHDA; CDR2 reads SQIVND (reference sequence). The CDR3 extends over 14 amino acids. Trimming shortened V by 5 bases and J by 4 bases, and 14 bases separated the two germline ends. CDR3 region: CASSRDQRSETQYF. The CDR3 DNA is TGTGCCAGTAGTCGGGACCAAAGGTCAGAGACCCAGTACTTC. The full variable domain, rest sourced from reference TRBV19 and TRBJ2-5, is DGGITQSPKYLFRKEGQNVTLSCEQNLNHDAMYWYRQDPGQGLRLIYYSQIVNDFQKGDIAEGYSVSREKKESFPLTVTSAQKNPTAFYLCASSRDQRSETQYFGPGTRLLVL.

The V and J genes are TRBV9 and TRBJ2-3, with D possibly matching TRBD1 (5 bases). V lost 0 bases and J 4 bases, leaving 15 bases between the germline ends. The CDR3 is made up of 16 amino acids. Germline V gene data show CDR1 as SGDLS and CDR2 as YYNGEE. The CDR3 protein is CASSVDSFGAADTQYF. For the CDR3, the DNA is TGTGCCAGCAGCGTAGATTCATTTGGGGCTGCAGATACGCAGTATTTT.